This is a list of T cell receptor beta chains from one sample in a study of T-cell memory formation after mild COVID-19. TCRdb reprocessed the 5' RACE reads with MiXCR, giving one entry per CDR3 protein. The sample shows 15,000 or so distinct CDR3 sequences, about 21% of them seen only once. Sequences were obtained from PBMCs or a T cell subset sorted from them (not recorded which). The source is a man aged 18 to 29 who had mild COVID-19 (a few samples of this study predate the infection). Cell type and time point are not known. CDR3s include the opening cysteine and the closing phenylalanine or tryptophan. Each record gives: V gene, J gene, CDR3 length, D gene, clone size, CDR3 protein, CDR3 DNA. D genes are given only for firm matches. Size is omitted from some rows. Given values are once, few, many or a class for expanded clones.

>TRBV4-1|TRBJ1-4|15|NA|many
CASSQMARGSEKLFF
TGCGCCAGCAGCCAAATGGCCAGGGGTAGTGAAAAACTGTTTTTT
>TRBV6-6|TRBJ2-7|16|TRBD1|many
CASSRPRGQDSYEQYF
TGTGCCAGCAGCCGACCCCGAGGACAGGACTCCTACGAGCAGTACTTC
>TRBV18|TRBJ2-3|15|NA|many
CASSFSPIGTDTQYF
TGTGCCAGCTCATTTAGTCCAATTGGCACAGATACGCAGTATTTT
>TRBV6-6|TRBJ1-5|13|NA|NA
CAIGHSINQPQHF
TGTGCCATAGGACACTCGATTAATCAGCCCCAGCATTTT
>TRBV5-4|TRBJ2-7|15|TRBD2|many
CASSATGTSGYEQYF
TGTGCCAGCAGCGCGACCGGGACTAGCGGCTACGAGCAGTACTTC
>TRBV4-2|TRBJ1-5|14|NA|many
CASSQEWGGQPQHF
TGTGCCAGCAGCCAAGAGTGGGGCGGCCAGCCCCAGCATTTT
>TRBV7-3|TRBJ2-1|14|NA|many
CASSPGGFGNEQFF
TGTGCCAGCAGCCCAGGGGGGTTTGGTAATGAGCAGTTCTTC
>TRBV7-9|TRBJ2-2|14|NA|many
CASSFAINTGELFF
TGTGCCAGCAGCTTTGCGATAAACACCGGGGAGCTGTTTTTT
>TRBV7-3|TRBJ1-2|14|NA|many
CASSLVAGDFGYTF
TGTGCCAGCAGCTTAGTCGCAGGGGACTTTGGCTACACCTTC
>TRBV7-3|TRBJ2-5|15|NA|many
CASSLQVAEQETQYF
TGTGCCAGCAGCTTACAGGTAGCAGAGCAAGAGACCCAGTACTTC
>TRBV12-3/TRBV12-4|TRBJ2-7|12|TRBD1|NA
CASSAGGREQYF
TGTGCCAGCAGTGCAGGGGGCCGGGAGCAGTACTTC
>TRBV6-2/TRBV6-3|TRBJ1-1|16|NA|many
CASSYSNGYGNTEAFF
TGTGCCAGCAGTTACTCGAATGGGTATGGAAACACTGAAGCTTTCTTT
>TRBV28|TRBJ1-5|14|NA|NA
CASSLGSRGRPQHF
TGTGCCAGCAGTTTAGGCTCTCGGGGACGGCCCCAGCATTTT
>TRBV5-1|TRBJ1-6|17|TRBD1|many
CASSLAGTVEFRSPLHF
TGCGCCAGCAGCTTGGCCGGGACAGTAGAATTTCGATCACCCCTCCACTTT
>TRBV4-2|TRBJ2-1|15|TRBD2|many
CASNEGLAGGNEQFF
TGTGCCAGCAATGAGGGACTAGCGGGGGGTAATGAGCAGTTCTTC
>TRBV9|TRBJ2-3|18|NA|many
CASSPRRGAAYFTDTQYF
TGTGCCAGCAGCCCACGGAGGGGGGCAGCGTACTTCACAGATACGCAGTATTTT
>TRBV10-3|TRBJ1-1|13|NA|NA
CAITATGNTEAFF
TGTGCCATCACTGCGACAGGGAACACTGAAGCTTTCTTT
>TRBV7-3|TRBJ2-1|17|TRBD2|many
CASSQSGGHFSYNEQFF
TGTGCCAGCAGCCAAAGCGGGGGCCACTTCTCCTACAATGAGCAGTTCTTC
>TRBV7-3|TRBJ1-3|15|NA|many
CASSPGPTSGNTIYF
TGTGCCAGCAGCCCTGGACCGACCTCTGGAAACACCATATATTTT
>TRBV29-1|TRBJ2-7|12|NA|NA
CSVRTASYEQYF
TGCAGCGTTCGGACTGCGTCCTACGAGCAGTACTTC
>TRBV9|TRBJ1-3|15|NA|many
CASSHGQSSGNTIYF
TGTGCCAGCAGCCATGGACAGAGCTCTGGAAACACCATATATTTT
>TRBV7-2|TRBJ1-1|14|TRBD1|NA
CASSRGQPNTEAFF
TGTGCCAGCAGCCGGGGACAGCCGAACACTGAAGCTTTCTTT
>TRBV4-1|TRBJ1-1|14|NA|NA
CASSPIRLNTEAFF
TGCGCCAGCAGCCCTATAAGGTTGAACACTGAAGCTTTCTTT
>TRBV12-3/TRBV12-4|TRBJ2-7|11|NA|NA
CASSSVDEQYF
TGTGCCAGCAGTTCCGTTGACGAGCAGTACTTC
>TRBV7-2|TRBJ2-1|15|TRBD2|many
CASLVAGGADNEQFF
TGTGCCAGCCTTGTCGCGGGGGGGGCCGACAATGAGCAGTTCTTC
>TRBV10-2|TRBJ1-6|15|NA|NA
CASSVLAPNNSPLHF
TGCGCCAGCAGTGTTCTTGCACCCAATAATTCACCCCTCCACTTT
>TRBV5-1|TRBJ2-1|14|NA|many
CASSLRQPVNEQFF
TGCGCCAGCAGCTTGCGACAGCCAGTTAATGAGCAGTTCTTC
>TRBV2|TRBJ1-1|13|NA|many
CASSVEGDSGAFF
TGTGCCAGCAGTGTAGAGGGAGACAGCGGAGCTTTCTTT
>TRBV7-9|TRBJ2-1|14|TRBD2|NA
CASSSPLAGVGQFF
TGTGCCAGCAGCTCGCCCCTGGCGGGAGTGGGGCAGTTCTTC
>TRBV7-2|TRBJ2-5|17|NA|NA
CASSLNNPGPLRQTQYF
TGTGCCAGCAGCCTAAACAATCCGGGACCTCTAAGGCAGACCCAGTACTTC
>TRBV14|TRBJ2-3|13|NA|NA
CASSDQRLDTQYF
TGTGCCAGCAGCGACCAAAGACTAGATACGCAGTATTTT
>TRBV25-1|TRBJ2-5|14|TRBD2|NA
CASSDFAGGETQYF
TGTGCCAGCAGTGACTTCGCGGGGGGCGAGACCCAGTACTTC
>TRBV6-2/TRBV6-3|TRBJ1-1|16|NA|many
CASKNGGGPMNTEAFF
TGTGCCAGCAAAAACGGTGGCGGACCGATGAACACTGAAGCTTTCTTT
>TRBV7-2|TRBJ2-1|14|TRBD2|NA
CASSVAGGPDEQFF
TGTGCCAGCAGCGTCGCGGGGGGGCCGGATGAGCAGTTCTTC
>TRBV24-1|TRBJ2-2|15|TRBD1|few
CATSELGGGTGELFF
TGTGCCACCAGTGAGCTAGGGGGCGGGACCGGGGAGCTGTTTTTT
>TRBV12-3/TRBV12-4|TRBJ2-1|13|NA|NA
CASSLGGMREHFF
TGTGCCAGCAGCTTAGGGGGAATGAGGGAGCATTTCTTC
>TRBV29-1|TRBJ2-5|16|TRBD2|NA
CSVEALLAGDGETQYF
TGCAGCGTTGAAGCACTCCTAGCGGGAGACGGAGAGACCCAGTACTTC
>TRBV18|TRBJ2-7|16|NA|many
CASSPPVRGASYEQYF
TGTGCCAGCTCACCACCGGTCAGGGGCGCCTCCTACGAGCAGTACTTC
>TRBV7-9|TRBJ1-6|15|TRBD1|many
CASSYLGGAGSPLHF
TGTGCCAGCAGCTACCTAGGGGGCGCGGGTTCACCCCTCCACTTT